This note documents a single TCR beta chain sequence. The antigen remains undetermined. This sample was included in a study of OX40 agonist ivuxolimab in advanced cancers. Notes on the study in general: CD4+ and CD8+ T cells in blood underwent clonal expansion by week 6 at 0.1 to 3.0 mg/kg.

Germline V CDR1 and CDR2: MNHEY, SVGAGI. The CDR3 contains 15 residues. J gave up 5 bases and V 6 bases, and 9 bases lay outside the gene matches. Generated by immunoSEQ multiplex PCR, the TCRdb table keeps only in-frame clones and is missing some. The sample holds approximately 84,000 clones, roughly nine tenths seen once. With autoimmune disease history or systemic immunosuppression, patients were excluded. The sequence derives from an adult with an advanced solid tumor such as melanoma, head and neck, liver or kidney cancer. The material was CD4+ or CD8+ T cells sorted from blood, obtained in a trial of the OX40 agonist ivuxolimab. The rearrangement joins TRBV6-5 to TRBJ2-2; TRBD1 matches at 7 bases. The CDR3 spells CASSTTGWLTGELFF. Here the CDR3 DNA reads TGTGCCAGCAGCACGACAGGGTGGTTGACCGGGGAGCTGTTTTTT.